Below are 11 T cell receptor beta chains sequenced from a single sample in a study of T cell responses to AZD1222 COVID-19 vaccine. The repertoire was sequenced with immunoSEQ multiplex PCR; TCRdb's copy has only in-frame clones and lacks some. This table holds more than 100,000 clones, about 90% found once. The sequenced sample was peripheral blood, obtained on day 0 of AZD1222 vaccination. Source of these receptors: an adult in good health.

The table lists this clone with a few counts. The V and J genes are TRBV9 and TRBJ1-2; D is perhaps TRBD1 (6 bases). The V gene lost 0 bases and the J gene lost 2 bases, with 14 bases spanning the gap. The CDR3 loop spans 16 amino acids. From germline, CDR1 is SGDLS and CDR2 YYNGEE. The CDR3 is CASSVGIGGRNYGYTF. CDR3 sequence (DNA): TGTGCCAGCAGCGTAGGAATAGGGGGGCGCAACTATGGCTACACCTTC.

The rearrangement joins TRBV5-1 to TRBJ2-2; 7 bases map to TRBD1. The V gene's germline CDR1 is SGHRS and CDR2 YFSETQ. The CDR3 loop spans 16 amino acids. The V and J ends lost 10 bases and 4 bases, in that order; junction bases with no gene match: 16. The CDR3 spells CAVPDRVQGGTGELFF. DNA for the CDR3: TGCGCCGTACCCGACAGGGTCCAAGGAGGCACCGGGGAGCTGTTTTTT.

This clone has just one count. The chain employs TRBV18 and TRBJ1-2; D remains ambiguous. The germline V gene encodes CDR1 KGHSH and CDR2 LQKENI. The ends were cut back, 2 bases at V and 5 bases at J, with 9 bases in the middle. This CDR3 contains 13 residues. The CDR3 is CASSPGHLYGYTF. The CDR3 DNA follows: TGTGCCAGCTCACCAGGGCATTTATATGGCTACACCTTC.

This chain links TRBV9 with TRBJ1-2; a weak D match, TRBD1 (5 bases). The CDR3 covers 18 residues. Trimming stripped 0 bases from V and 3 bases from J, with 21 bases between. Germline CDR1 SGDLS, CDR2 YYNGEE. CDR3 nucleotides: TGTGCCAGCAGCGTAGACACGGGAGGGGAAACATGGGACTATGGCTACACCTTC. It codes for CASSVDTGGETWDYGYTF.

The chain is built from TRBV3-1 (or the pseudogene TRBV3-2) and TRBJ2-2; TRBD2 matches at 10 bases. The CDR3 has 18 amino acids. Unmatched junction bases numbered 14, after V lost 5 bases and J lost 5 bases. Germline V lookup: CDR1 LGHDT, CDR2 YNNKEL (reference sequence). The CDR3 coding sequence is TGTGCCAGCAGCAAACAGAGCGGGAGGGCCGGAGGTACCGGGGAGCTGTTTTTT. It specifies CASSKQSGRAGGTGELFF.

The chain is built from TRBV13 and TRBJ2-1, with 9 positions matching TRBD2. Germline trimming cut 5 bases from V and 10 bases from J; bases unmatched to any gene: 18. The CDR3 spans 17 residues. CDR1 PRHDT and CDR2 FYEKMQ come from the germline V gene (reference sequence). CDR3 DNA sequence: TGTGCCAGCAGCCAATCATTCGGCGGGAGGGAAGTTAGAGAGCAGTTCTTC. This sequence encodes CASSQSFGGREVREQFF.

This clone was found once. This rearrangement joins TRBV29-1 to TRBJ2-7, with TRBD2 matching 7 bases. CDR3 length equals 13 residues. Germline lookup yields CDR1 SQVTM and CDR2 ANQGSEA. V shed 4 bases and J 4 bases; nucleotides not matched to a gene: 7. The CDR3 coding sequence is TGCAGCGTTGCGGCGGGAGCGCATTACGAGCAGTACTTC. Translated: CSVAAGAHYEQYF.

The chain is built from TRBV29-1 and TRBJ1-2; no firm D call. The CDR3 runs 14 residues. The ends were cut back, 6 bases at V and 4 bases at J, with 18 bases in the middle. Germline-derived CDR1 and CDR2 are SQVTM and ANQGSEA. The CDR3 loop is CSVRAGSGAYGYTF. In DNA, the CDR3 is TGCAGCGTCCGCGCGGGGTCAGGAGCCTATGGCTACACCTTC.

About this clone: This same CDR3 is encoded by further DNA sequences in the sample. This chain links TRBV9 with TRBJ2-7; D unclear. V was trimmed by 0 bases and J by 1 base, leaving 8 bases between them. Per germline, CDR1 SGDLS and CDR2 YYNGEE. CDR3 length equals 14 residues. Here the CDR3 reads CASSVGPESYEQYF. CDR3 nucleotide sequence: TGTGCCAGCAGCGTAGGCCCAGAGTCCTACGAGCAGTACTTC.

This chain uses TRBV12-3 or TRBV12-4 with TRBJ1-2; TRBD1 matches at 8 bases. The ends lost 5 bases at V and 4 bases at J; junction bases unmatched: 0. This CDR3 has 12 residues. This CDR3 is CASSGTGYGYTF. For the CDR3, the DNA is TGTGCCAGCAGTGGGACAGGCTATGGCTACACCTTC.

The rearrangement joins TRBV10-3 to TRBJ1-3; D call uncertain. CDR3 length: 14 residues. Deletions cut 2 bases from V and 3 bases from J, with 8 bases between. Germline V lookup: CDR1 ENHRY, CDR2 SYGVKD. The CDR3 protein is CAISEIGVGNTIYF. CDR3 bases: TGTGCCATCAGTGAGATCGGGGTTGGAAACACCATATATTTT.